A selection of T cell receptor beta chains follows, all from one sample in a study of vaccination and CD4 T cells after COVID-19. Each CDR3 protein is one row after TCRdb ran MiXCR on the PCR reads. The repertoire holds more than 7,500 distinct CDR3 sequences, with around two fifths as singletons. These receptors have no identified antigens. Sequencing was carried out using CD4+ T cells from blood, cultured in vitro. The receptors here all came from a human donor in good health. Each CDR3 is given with its conserved first and last residue. The D gene is left open where the match is weak. Some rows mark clone size as missing; the rest say once, few, many or name a class of expanded clone.

cdr3_aa: CASGSDRGLGNQPQHF
cdr3_nt: TGTGCTAGTGGTTCGGACAGGGGATTGGGCAATCAGCCCCAGCATTTT
d_call: TRBD1
j_call: TRBJ1-5
clone_size: NA
v_call: TRBV12-5

cdr3_aa: CSAGRTGSNQPQHF
cdr3_nt: TGCAGTGCTGGACGGACAGGTAGCAATCAGCCCCAGCATTTT
d_call: TRBD1
j_call: TRBJ1-5
clone_size: few
v_call: TRBV20-1

cdr3_aa: CARSAGTMSYEQYF
cdr3_nt: TGTGCCAGAAGCGCCGGGACAATGTCCTACGAGCAGTACTTC
d_call: NA
j_call: TRBJ2-7
clone_size: NA
v_call: TRBV5-3

cdr3_aa: CASSIREGGDTQYF
cdr3_nt: TGTGCCAGTAGTATCCGGGAGGGGGGAGATACGCAGTATTTT
d_call: TRBD2
j_call: TRBJ2-3
clone_size: NA
v_call: TRBV19

cdr3_aa: CASSEWDTGELFF
cdr3_nt: TGTGCCAGCAGTGAATGGGATACCGGGGAGCTGTTTTTT
d_call: NA
j_call: TRBJ2-2
clone_size: NA
v_call: TRBV6-1

cdr3_aa: CATSDSAGSYTGELFF
cdr3_nt: TGTGCCACCAGTGATTCTGCCGGCAGCTACACCGGGGAGCTGTTTTTT
d_call: NA
j_call: TRBJ2-2
clone_size: few
v_call: TRBV24-1

cdr3_aa: CASSPGGGTAGEQYF
cdr3_nt: TGTGCCAGCAGCCCCGGGGGGGGGACTGCGGGCGAGCAGTACTTC
d_call: TRBD2
j_call: TRBJ2-7
clone_size: few
v_call: TRBV7-8

cdr3_aa: CASSPGLGYTF
cdr3_nt: TGTGCCAGCAGTCCGGGACTTGGCTACACCTTC
d_call: NA
j_call: TRBJ1-2
clone_size: NA
v_call: TRBV28

cdr3_aa: CSATGLAGGSGPYEQYF
cdr3_nt: TGCAGTGCGACGGGACTAGCGGGAGGTTCCGGGCCCTACGAGCAGTACTTC
d_call: TRBD2
j_call: TRBJ2-7
clone_size: NA
v_call: TRBV20-1

cdr3_aa: CSARKIDPGANVLTF
cdr3_nt: TGCAGTGCTAGGAAAATCGACCCTGGGGCCAACGTCCTGACTTTC
d_call: NA
j_call: TRBJ2-6
clone_size: NA
v_call: TRBV20-1

cdr3_aa: CATSRVPGQQLSSTDTQYF
cdr3_nt: TGTGCCACCAGCAGGGTACCGGGACAGCAATTATCTAGCACAGATACGCAGTATTTT
d_call: TRBD1
j_call: TRBJ2-3
clone_size: NA
v_call: TRBV15

cdr3_aa: CASRSRSQGRNTEAFF
cdr3_nt: TGTGCCAGCAGGAGCCGGTCACAGGGGCGTAACACTGAAGCTTTCTTT
d_call: TRBD1
j_call: TRBJ1-1
clone_size: few
v_call: TRBV6-1

cdr3_aa: CATSDYRDKEETQYF
cdr3_nt: TGTGCCACCAGTGATTATAGAGACAAAGAAGAGACCCAGTACTTC
d_call: NA
j_call: TRBJ2-5
clone_size: NA
v_call: TRBV24-1

cdr3_aa: CASNSGWGGYTF
cdr3_nt: TGTGCCAGCAACTCAGGGTGGGGCGGCTACACCTTC
d_call: NA
j_call: TRBJ1-2
clone_size: few
v_call: TRBV12-3/TRBV12-4

cdr3_aa: CAISELGGASNQPQHF
cdr3_nt: TGTGCCATCAGTGAGTTGGGGGGGGCGAGCAATCAGCCCCAGCATTTT
d_call: NA
j_call: TRBJ1-5
clone_size: NA
v_call: TRBV10-3

cdr3_aa: CSARDWRGTGELFF
cdr3_nt: TGCAGTGCTAGAGACTGGCGGGGCACCGGGGAGCTGTTTTTT
d_call: NA
j_call: TRBJ2-2
clone_size: few
v_call: TRBV20-1

cdr3_aa: CASTEGARTEAFF
cdr3_nt: TGTGCCAGTACGGAAGGGGCGCGTACTGAAGCTTTCTTT
d_call: NA
j_call: TRBJ1-1
clone_size: NA
v_call: TRBV19

cdr3_aa: CASSPGGGVGANVLTF
cdr3_nt: TGCGCCAGCAGCCCCGGAGGAGGGGTCGGGGCCAACGTCCTGACTTTC
d_call: NA
j_call: TRBJ2-6
clone_size: NA
v_call: TRBV5-1

cdr3_aa: CASSADWTGSRYF
cdr3_nt: TGTGCCAGCAGTGCAGATTGGACAGGGTCTAGGTATTTT
d_call: TRBD1
j_call: TRBJ2-3
clone_size: few
v_call: TRBV6-1

cdr3_aa: CAISGLGNTEAFF
cdr3_nt: TGTGCCATCAGTGGCCTTGGGAACACTGAAGCTTTCTTT
d_call: NA
j_call: TRBJ1-1
clone_size: NA
v_call: TRBV10-3

cdr3_aa: CASSERRTGTDYGYTF
cdr3_nt: TGTGCCAGCAGTGAAAGGAGGACCGGGACAGACTATGGCTACACCTTC
d_call: TRBD1
j_call: TRBJ1-2
clone_size: few
v_call: TRBV6-1

cdr3_aa: CASRERATETQYF
cdr3_nt: TGTGCCAGTCGAGAGCGGGCTACGGAGACCCAGTACTTC
d_call: NA
j_call: TRBJ2-5
clone_size: NA
v_call: TRBV12-3/TRBV12-4

cdr3_aa: CASSEGGVAFF
cdr3_nt: TGCGCCAGCAGTGAGGGGGGGGTGGCTTTCTTT
d_call: NA
j_call: TRBJ1-1
clone_size: NA
v_call: TRBV10-1

cdr3_aa: CASSSGQGSRGGYTF
cdr3_nt: TGTGCCAGCAGCAGCGGACAGGGGTCACGAGGTGGCTACACCTTC
d_call: TRBD1
j_call: TRBJ1-2
clone_size: few
v_call: TRBV7-2

cdr3_aa: CASSIGTGGSRKTQYF
cdr3_nt: TGTGCCAGCAGCATAGGGACAGGGGGATCTAGGAAGACCCAGTACTTC
d_call: TRBD1
j_call: TRBJ2-5
clone_size: NA
v_call: TRBV5-4

cdr3_aa: CASSPPPGGSGSEQYF
cdr3_nt: TGTGCCAGCAGCCCCCCCCCTGGGGGTTCGGGGTCCGAGCAGTACTTC
d_call: NA
j_call: TRBJ2-7
clone_size: NA
v_call: TRBV7-2

cdr3_aa: CASSFDREYEQYF
cdr3_nt: TGTGCCAGCAGCTTTGACAGGGAGTACGAGCAGTACTTC
d_call: TRBD1
j_call: TRBJ2-7
clone_size: NA
v_call: TRBV6-1

cdr3_aa: CASSDSRSNEKLFF
cdr3_nt: TGTGCCAGCAGTGACTCTCGAAGCAATGAAAAACTGTTTTTT
d_call: NA
j_call: TRBJ1-4
clone_size: few
v_call: TRBV6-4

cdr3_aa: CSALLPGQLYGYTF
cdr3_nt: TGCAGTGCTCTCCTCCCAGGGCAGCTCTATGGCTACACCTTC
d_call: NA
j_call: TRBJ1-2
clone_size: NA
v_call: TRBV20-1

cdr3_aa: CASSITTGTQGHSPLHF
cdr3_nt: TGTGCCAGTAGTATAACCACCGGGACCCAAGGTCATTCACCCCTCCACTTT
d_call: NA
j_call: TRBJ1-6
clone_size: few
v_call: TRBV19